The T cell receptor (beta chain) described here comes from a study of radiotherapy plus CTLA-4 blockade in lung cancer. General observations from the study: Radiotherapy was combined with ipilimumab, and tumor-derived TCR clones then expanded in blood. Alongside interferon-beta, early blood T cell clone dynamics were reportedly the best predictor of response.

In this sample, this clone turned up a few times. Antigen specificity is unknown. Alongside CTLA-4 blockade with ipilimumab, patients with chemo-refractory metastatic non-small-cell lung cancer received focal radiation. Some clones are missing from TCRdb's copy, which holds only in-frame ones; the method was immunoSEQ multiplex PCR. The sample comprises 75,000 to 100,000 clones, around 88% of which are singletons, and 4% to 6% rests with the top ten. Germline V gene lookup returns CDR1 SGHTA and CDR2 FQGNSA. This CDR3 has 15 residues. The trim removed 3 bases at V and 0 bases at J, leaving 4 bases unmatched.

J is TRBJ1-2 and V is TRBV7-2; 7 nucleotides match TRBD1. The sequence was obtained from a human donor with non-small cell lung cancer that progressed on radiotherapy plus ipilimumab. The sequencing here drew on peripheral blood, taken from a patient treated with radiotherapy plus ipilimumab. The CDR3 protein is CASSLGQNPNYGYTF. The CDR3 nucleotides read TGTGCCAGCAGCTTGGGACAGAATCCTAACTATGGCTACACCTTC.